The rows below give T cell receptor beta chains drawn from one sample of a study of control samples from healthy donors and cancer patients. Sequenced by immunoSEQ multiplex PCR; TCRdb stores in-frame clones only, minus some. Of around 94,000 clones in the sample, 90% were seen once. The specimen was blood. The origin of the receptors is a woman under 30 in good health. Each CDR3 is given with its conserved first and last residue. Each record gives: D gene, J gene, V gene, clone size, CDR3 DNA, CDR3 protein. A D gene is named only where the DNA matches it firmly. The size of a clone is reported for some rows only, either as once, few or many, or as a class for expanded clones.

NA | TRBJ2-3 | TRBV7-9 | NA | TGTGCCAGCAGCTTGTTGGGGGATACGCAGTATTTT | CASSLLGDTQYF
NA | TRBJ1-6 | TRBV6-4 | NA | TGTGCCAGCAACCAGGGGCCGAACTATAATTCACCCCTCCACTTT | CASNQGPNYNSPLHF
NA | TRBJ2-3 | TRBV12-3/TRBV12-4 | NA | TGTGCCACCACTGGGGGGAGCACAGATACGCAGTATTTT | CATTGGSTDTQYF
TRBD1 | TRBJ1-1 | TRBV5-1 | NA | TGCGCCAGCAGTTTGGACAGGGTGAACACTGAAGCTTTCTTT | CASSLDRVNTEAFF
NA | TRBJ2-1 | TRBV11-1 | once | TGTGCCAGCAGCTCTGGGGGTAATGAGCAGTTCTTC | CASSSGGNEQFF
TRBD1 | TRBJ1-1 | TRBV7-9 | NA | TGTGCCAGCCTCCTGGGACAGGAAGCTTTCTTT | CASLLGQEAFF
NA | TRBJ2-5 | TRBV5-1 | once | TGCGCCAGCAGCTCTATCGAGATGCAAGAGACCCAGTACTTC | CASSSIEMQETQYF
NA | TRBJ1-2 | TRBV13 | NA | TGTGCCAGCAGCCAAGACAACTATGGCTACACCTTC | CASSQDNYGYTF
NA | TRBJ1-2 | TRBV6-1 | NA | TGTGCCAGCAGTGACAGAACAGGGCCCTCGACCTACACCTTC | CASSDRTGPSTYTF
TRBD1 | TRBJ2-1 | TRBV7-2 | NA | TGTGCCAGCAGCTCCCCTAAACTCCCCGACAGGGGTAGTTACAATGAGCAGTTCTTC | CASSSPKLPDRGSYNEQFF
TRBD1 | TRBJ2-5 | TRBV27 | NA | TGTGCCAGCATAGGAGCAGGGGGCGCAGAGACCCAGTACTTC | CASIGAGGAETQYF
TRBD1 | TRBJ1-4 | TRBV2 | few | TGTGCCAGCCACAGGGGGGGGAATGAAAAACTGTTTTTT | CASHRGGNEKLFF
NA | TRBJ1-2 | TRBV9 | NA | TGTGCCAGCAGCTTAACAGCTCTCTATGGCTACACCTTC | CASSLTALYGYTF
NA | TRBJ2-7 | TRBV6-6 | NA | TGTGCCAGCAGTTCAGGACAGACCTCCTACGAGCAGTACTTC | CASSSGQTSYEQYF
NA | TRBJ2-7 | TRBV6-6 | NA | TGTGCCAGCAGTTACCGCCGGAGGTTTGAAAGCTACGAGCAGTACTTC | CASSYRRRFESYEQYF
NA | TRBJ1-1 | TRBV18 | NA | TGTGCCAGCTCACGTGACGTGAACACTGAAGCTTTCTTT | CASSRDVNTEAFF
NA | TRBJ2-7 | TRBV10-3 | NA | TGTGCCATCAGTGGCCAGGACAGTGGGGAGGACGAGCAGTACTTC | CAISGQDSGEDEQYF
NA | TRBJ2-7 | TRBV27 | NA | TGTGCCAGCAGGGCAACTCCCTACGAGCAGTACTTC | CASRATPYEQYF
TRBD1 | TRBJ1-1 | TRBV6-6 | NA | TGTGCCAGCAGTTACGGGGACAGCGGCACTGAAGCTTTCTTT | CASSYGDSGTEAFF
TRBD1 | TRBJ1-2 | TRBV27 | NA | TGTGCCAGCTCGACAGGGGGCAATGGCTACACCTTC | CASSTGGNGYTF
NA | TRBJ2-7 | TRBV5-1 | NA | TGCGCCAGCAGCTTGGCCATTGGGACCCAGGGCGAGCAGTACTTC | CASSLAIGTQGEQYF
TRBD2 | TRBJ2-3 | TRBV6-1 | NA | TGTGCCAGCAGTGACTTACCCCCGGGACTACAAGATACGCAGTATTTT | CASSDLPPGLQDTQYF
NA | TRBJ1-1 | TRBV2 | NA | TGTGCCAGCAGTCCTACCATGAACACTGAAGCTTTCTTT | CASSPTMNTEAFF
NA | TRBJ1-2 | TRBV5-1 | NA | TGCGCCAGCAGCTTGGGGGCCGGAAACTATGGCTACACCTTC | CASSLGAGNYGYTF
NA | TRBJ1-1 | TRBV5-1 | NA | TGCGCCAGCAGCCCACGCCCTCAAGGGGACACTGAAGCTTTCTTT | CASSPRPQGDTEAFF
TRBD2 | TRBJ2-3 | TRBV5-6 | NA | TGTGCCAGCAGCAACAAGCGGGGGGGGAAAGATACGCAGTATTTT | CASSNKRGGKDTQYF
TRBD2 | TRBJ2-1 | TRBV27 | NA | TGTGCCAGCAGTTTCTACCCTAGCGGGGGGGTCGATGAGCAGTTCTTC | CASSFYPSGGVDEQFF
NA | TRBJ2-2 | TRBV25-1 | NA | TGTGCCAGCAGTGAAGGGTTACGGTCCGGGGAGCTGTTTTTT | CASSEGLRSGELFF
NA | TRBJ2-7 | TRBV18 | NA | TGTGCCAGCTCACCACAACAGGGATTGGACGAGCAGTACTTC | CASSPQQGLDEQYF
NA | TRBJ1-4 | TRBV20-1 | NA | TGCAGTGCGCCCGCCGGGACGAAACTGTTTTTT | CSAPAGTKLFF
NA | TRBJ1-1 | TRBV3-1/TRBV3-2 | NA | TGTGCCAGCAGCCAAGATCTGGGGAACACTGAAGCTTTCTTT | CASSQDLGNTEAFF
TRBD1 | TRBJ1-6 | TRBV7-8 | NA | TGTGCCAGCAGCTTAATGGGCAGGGGGAATTCCTATAATTCACCCCTCCACTTT | CASSLMGRGNSYNSPLHF
NA | TRBJ2-1 | TRBV11-2 | NA | TGTGCCAGCAGCTTAGCGGGGGACGCTAATGAGCAGTTCTTC | CASSLAGDANEQFF
TRBD1 | TRBJ2-6 | TRBV6-6 | NA | TGTGCCAGCACTCGGACAGGGGTTGGATCTGGGGCCAACGTCCTGACTTTC | CASTRTGVGSGANVLTF
NA | TRBJ1-5 | TRBV7-2 | NA | TGTGCCAGCAGCTTATTGGGGAGCAATCAGCCCCAGCATTTT | CASSLLGSNQPQHF
TRBD2 | TRBJ2-1 | TRBV3-1/TRBV3-2 | NA | TGTGCCAGCAGCCAAGACGTCACTAGCGGGGGTACTGAGCAGTTCTTC | CASSQDVTSGGTEQFF
NA | TRBJ1-1 | TRBV10-3 | few | TGTGCCATCAGTGAGTCGACCCAAACTGAAGCTTTCTTT | CAISESTQTEAFF
NA | TRBJ1-1 | TRBV5-1 | NA | TGCGCCAGCAGCTTGGACGGGTGGACTGAAGCTTTCTTT | CASSLDGWTEAFF
TRBD1 | TRBJ1-2 | TRBV19 | few | TGTGCCAGTGGGTGGGACAGAAACTATGGCTACACCTTC | CASGWDRNYGYTF
NA | TRBJ2-7 | TRBV12-5 | NA | TGTGCTAGTGGTCCCCCCGGACGAGGAAGCTCCTACGAGCAGTACTTC | CASGPPGRGSSYEQYF
NA | TRBJ1-4 | TRBV3-1/TRBV3-2 | NA | TGTGCCAGCAGCCAAGGAGCGGTTGGGGGGGCGGTTAATGAAAAACTGTTTTTT | CASSQGAVGGAVNEKLFF
NA | TRBJ1-2 | TRBV5-1 | NA | TGCGCCAGCAGCTTGGCTACAGGAGTCCTGGCCGCCTACACCTTC | CASSLATGVLAAYTF
NA | TRBJ2-5 | TRBV11-2 | NA | TGTGCCAGCAGCTTAGTAGGCGGAGAAGAGACCCAGTACTTC | CASSLVGGEETQYF
NA | TRBJ1-1 | TRBV6-5 | NA | TGTGCCAGCAGTTACTCGATATATGGAGACACTGAAGCTTTCTTT | CASSYSIYGDTEAFF
TRBD2 | TRBJ2-5 | TRBV6-1 | NA | TGTGCCAGCAGTGAAGCCCTAGCGGGGGGGGAAGAGACCCAGTACTTC | CASSEALAGGEETQYF
NA | TRBJ1-5 | TRBV18 | once | TGTGCCAGCTCACACACACAGGGAAGGGGCAATCAGCCCCAGCATTTT | CASSHTQGRGNQPQHF
NA | TRBJ2-7 | TRBV2 | NA | TGTGCCAGCAGTATCGGAGGCAAAGGCTACGAGCAGTACTTC | CASSIGGKGYEQYF
TRBD1 | TRBJ1-5 | TRBV2 | NA | TGTGCCAGCAGCCGACAGGGGGCGTTCAATCAGCCCCAGCATTTT | CASSRQGAFNQPQHF
NA | TRBJ1-2 | TRBV7-6 | NA | TGTGCCAGCAGCCCTAGGGGGGGCACGAACTATGGCTACACCTTC | CASSPRGGTNYGYTF
NA | TRBJ1-1 | TRBV10-3 | once | TGTGCCATCAGTGGGCAGTTGGGGGAGAACACTGAAGCTTTCTTT | CAISGQLGENTEAFF
NA | TRBJ2-1 | TRBV5-8 | NA | TGTGCCAGCAGCTTGGGGCAGGGGTACAATGAGCAGTTCTTC | CASSLGQGYNEQFF
NA | TRBJ1-2 | TRBV9 | NA | TGTGCCAGCAGCAACGGGCAGGGAGATGGCTACACCTTC | CASSNGQGDGYTF
NA | TRBJ1-6 | TRBV5-1 | once | TGCGCCAGCAGCGAGGGGACAAGTAATAATTCACCCCTCCACTTT | CASSEGTSNNSPLHF
NA | TRBJ1-3 | TRBV7-6 | NA | TGTGCCAGCAGCCCTGGGACTTTCTCTGGAAACACCATATATTTT | CASSPGTFSGNTIYF
NA | TRBJ1-5 | TRBV6-5 | NA | TGTGCCAGCCCGGGAGTCAGAGAGGTATGCCAGCCCCAGCATTTT | CASPGVREVCQPQHF
NA | TRBJ1-2 | TRBV11-1 | NA | TGTGCCAGCAGCTTATCCGCCCAGGGGTATGGCTACACCTTC | CASSLSAQGYGYTF
NA | TRBJ2-7 | TRBV2 | NA | TGTGCCAGCAGTGATCGTACCTACGAGCAGTACTTC | CASSDRTYEQYF
NA | TRBJ2-3 | TRBV5-1 | NA | TGCGCCAGCGCCCCGGCCGTATTACTCTCAACTAGCACAGATACGCAGTATTTT | CASAPAVLLSTSTDTQYF
NA | TRBJ2-5 | TRBV4-1 | NA | TGCGCCAGCAGCCAAGAGGCAGGGGTAGGGGAGACCCAGTACTTC | CASSQEAGVGETQYF